This TCR beta chain was retrieved from a study of blood T cell repertoires in COVID-19. At the level of the study: Collection of acute and convalescent COVID-19 samples took place in the United States, Italy and Spain. PBMCs, B-cell-depleted T cells, or T cells provided the cDNA or gDNA that made up the material.

CDR3 length: 12 residues. Germline V CDR1 and CDR2: MNHEY, SMNVEV (reference sequence). Trimming took 7 bases from V and 4 from J, leaving 10 bases between them. As processed by the authors: Quantification of nucleated cells was approximated via reference gene primer amplification. Repertoires were generated with immunoSEQ multiplex PCR, while TCRdb's copy carries only in-frame clones and drops some. That table supplies the V and J calls and clone size; D and trimming were determined from the DNA. The table has 170,000 or so clones, around four fifths seen once; the top ten hold roughly 2.9%. This receptor was obtained from a woman aged 60-70 years with acute or convalescent COVID-19. The chain couples TRBV27 to TRBJ1-1; TRBD1 is a possible D gene (6 bases). Sequences were obtained from peripheral blood. The CDR3 bases are TGTGCCAGCAAGGACAGAGCCACTGAAGCTTTCTTT. This encodes CASKDRATEAFF.